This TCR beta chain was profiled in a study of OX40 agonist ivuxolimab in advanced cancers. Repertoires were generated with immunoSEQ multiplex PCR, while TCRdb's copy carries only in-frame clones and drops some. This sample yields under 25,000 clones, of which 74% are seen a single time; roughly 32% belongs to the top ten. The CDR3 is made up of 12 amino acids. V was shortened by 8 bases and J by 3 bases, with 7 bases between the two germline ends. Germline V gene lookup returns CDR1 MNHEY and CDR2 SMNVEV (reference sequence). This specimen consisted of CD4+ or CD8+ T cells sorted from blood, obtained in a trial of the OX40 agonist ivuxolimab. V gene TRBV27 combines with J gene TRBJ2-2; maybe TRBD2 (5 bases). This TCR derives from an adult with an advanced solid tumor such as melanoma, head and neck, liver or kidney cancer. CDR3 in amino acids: CASGSDTGELFF. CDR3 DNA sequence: TGTGCCAGCGGGAGTGACACCGGGGAGCTGTTTTTT.